These T cell receptor beta chains were read from a single sample in a study of neurological immune-mediated disorders. In TCRdb, the 5' RACE reads were re-called with MiXCR into one record per CDR3 protein. In the table there are roughly 55,000 distinct CDR3 sequences, over 15% of which are singletons. Source material: PBMCs. The receptors stem from a man between 60 and 70 years old in good health. Both conserved end residues are part of each CDR3. D genes are given only for firm matches. The listing skips clone size in some rows; elsewhere it reads once, few, many or a size class.

j_call,clone_size,d_call,v_call,cdr3_aa,cdr3_nt
TRBJ2-7,NA,NA,TRBV7-2,CVSSEAYERYF,TGTGTCAGCAGCGAGGCCTACGAGCGGTACTTC
TRBJ2-5,many,NA,TRBV3-1,CASSQGYPPRGRDQETQYF,TGTGCCAGCAGCCAAGGTTACCCCCCGAGGGGACGAGACCAAGAGACCCAGTACTTC
TRBJ2-7,few,NA,TRBV5-1,CASSLGLNYEQYF,TGCGCCAGCAGCCTCGGACTCAACTACGAGCAGTACTTC
TRBJ2-7,many,TRBD1,TRBV5-1,CASSLGGQGFYEQYF,TGCGCCAGCAGCTTGGGGGGACAGGGTTTCTACGAGCAGTACTTC
TRBJ2-2,many,TRBD2,TRBV7-9,CASSPPTSGRYTGELFF,TGTGCCAGCAGCCCTCCGACTAGCGGGAGATACACCGGGGAGCTGTTTTTT
TRBJ2-3,NA,TRBD2,TRBV10-2,CASRQLAGGGTDTQYF,TGCGCCAGCAGACAACTAGCGGGGGGAGGAACAGATACGCAGTATTTT
TRBJ2-1,NA,TRBD2,TRBV6-2/TRBV6-3,CASSPVAGWTGEQFF,TGTGCCAGCAGTCCCGTAGCGGGATGGACCGGGGAGCAGTTCTTC
TRBJ1-1,many,NA,TRBV6-5,CASSYVGSTEAFF,TGTGCCAGCAGTTACGTAGGGAGCACTGAAGCTTTCTTT
TRBJ2-7,many,TRBD1,TRBV29-1,CSVRQGRLANEQYF,TGCAGCGTTCGACAGGGGCGGCTAGCGAACGAGCAGTACTTC
TRBJ1-5,NA,TRBD1,TRBV5-1,CASSQTGGQSQHF,TGCGCCAGCAGCCAAACAGGGGGACAGTCCCAGCACTTT
TRBJ1-1,many,NA,TRBV3-1,CASSQGQVGNTEAFF,TGTGCCAGCAGCCAAGGACAGGTAGGGAACACTGAAGCTTTCTTT
TRBJ2-1,few,NA,TRBV5-1,CASSAGWGRIGF,TGCGCCAGCAGCGCTGGTTGGGGGCGAATCGGGTTC
TRBJ1-5,many,NA,TRBV7-8,CASSLSSGFRGNQPQHF,TGTGCCAGCAGCTTAAGCTCGGGGTTTAGGGGCAATCAGCCCCAGCATTTT
TRBJ2-7,many,TRBD1,TRBV29-1,CSVVGTGAQYF,TGCAGCGTTGTGGGGACAGGAGCGCAGTACTTC